Listed here is a single TCR beta chain. Patients in Seattle were enrolled during active infection, then followed longitudinally. The data derive from a study of blood T cell repertoires in COVID-19. Study-level information: Samples of COVID-19 (acute and convalescent) were obtained from the United States, Italy and Spain. The cDNA or gDNA used as material had been derived from T cells, B-cell-depleted T cells, or PBMCs.

As originally analysed: Amplifying reference gene primers gave estimates of nucleated cell counts. Assay used: immunoSEQ multiplex PCR; TCRdb lists only in-frame clones, some missing. V, J and clone size were drawn from that table, and D and trimming were deduced from the DNA. The sample shows about 48,000 clones, around 84% of them seen only once. What was sequenced was peripheral blood. This sequence originates from a woman older than 75 with COVID-19, enrolled during active disease.

This CDR3 reads CASSLDRERYEQYF. CDR3 nucleotide sequence: TGTGCCAGCAGCTTAGACAGGGAACGCTACGAGCAGTACTTC. J is TRBJ2-7 and V is TRBV11-2; a weak D match, TRBD1 (5 bases). Per germline, CDR1 SGHAT and CDR2 FQNNGV. CDR3 size: 14 residues. V was clipped by 0 bases and J by 3 bases, with 9 bases between them.